The entry below describes one T cell receptor (beta chain). Its specificity is not known. The V and J ends lost 3 bases and 2 bases respectively, with 8 bases between them. The germline CDR1 and CDR2 sequences are SGHRS and YFSETQ. The CDR3 loop spans 13 amino acids. In the original processing: Filtering differed, since immunoSEQ gave only junction sequences and no quality scores. TCRdb keeps only in-frame clones here, not all; method: immunoSEQ multiplex PCR. V, J and clone size reflect that table, while D and trimming were determined from the DNA. The table lists about 560,000 clones, around 78% of them singletons. Adult donors, all healthy and HIV-negative, had no recent acute infections or vaccinations. This sample was included in a study of shared clonotypes between healthy human individuals. The study, taken as a whole, reports: Clonotype sharing across donors was expected to vary with sequencing depth. Tissue TCR repertoires likely differ from these blood-only repertoires.

The rearrangement uses TRBV5-1 and TRBJ2-5, with D unclear. Sequenced input: PBMCs. The origin of this receptor is a woman between 40 and 55 years old in good health. Some clones in this sample may be carry-over from other donors' samples. The CDR3 DNA is TGCGCCAGCAGCTGGATGGTACAAGAGACCCAGTACTTC. It encodes CASSWMVQETQYF.